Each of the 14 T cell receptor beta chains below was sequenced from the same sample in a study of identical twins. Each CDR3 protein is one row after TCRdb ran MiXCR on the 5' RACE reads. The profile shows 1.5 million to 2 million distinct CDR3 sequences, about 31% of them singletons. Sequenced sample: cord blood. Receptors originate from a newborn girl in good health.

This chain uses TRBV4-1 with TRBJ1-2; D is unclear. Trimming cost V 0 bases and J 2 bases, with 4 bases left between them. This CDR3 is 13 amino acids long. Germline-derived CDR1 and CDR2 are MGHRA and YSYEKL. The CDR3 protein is CASSQDDNYGYTF. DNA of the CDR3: TGCGCCAGCAGCCAAGATGACAACTATGGCTACACCTTC.

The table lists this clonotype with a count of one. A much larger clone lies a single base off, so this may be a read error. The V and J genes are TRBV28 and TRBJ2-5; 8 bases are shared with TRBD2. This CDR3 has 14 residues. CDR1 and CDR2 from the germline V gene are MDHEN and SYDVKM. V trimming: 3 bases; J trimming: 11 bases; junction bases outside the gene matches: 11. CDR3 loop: CASSFGRAYNEQYF. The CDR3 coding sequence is TGTGCCAGCAGTTTCGGGAGGGCCTACAATGAGCAGTACTTC.

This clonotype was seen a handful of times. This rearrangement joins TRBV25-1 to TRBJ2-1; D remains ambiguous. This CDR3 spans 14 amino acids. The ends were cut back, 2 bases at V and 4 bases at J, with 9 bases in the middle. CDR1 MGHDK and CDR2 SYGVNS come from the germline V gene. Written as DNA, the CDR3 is TGTGCCAGCAGTGAACCACTGAGTTACAATGAGCAGTTCTTC. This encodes CASSEPLSYNEQFF.

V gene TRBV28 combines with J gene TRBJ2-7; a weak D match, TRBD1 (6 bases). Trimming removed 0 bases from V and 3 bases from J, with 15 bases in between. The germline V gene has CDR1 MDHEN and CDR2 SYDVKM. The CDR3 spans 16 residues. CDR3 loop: CASSLWGFGTYYEQYF. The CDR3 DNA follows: TGTGCCAGCAGTTTATGGGGGTTTGGGACATACTACGAGCAGTACTTC.

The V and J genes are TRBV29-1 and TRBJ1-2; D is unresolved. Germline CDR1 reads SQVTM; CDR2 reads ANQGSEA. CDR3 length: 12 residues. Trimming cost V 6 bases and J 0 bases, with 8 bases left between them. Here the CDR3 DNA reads TGCAGCGTAGATGGCACTAACTATGGCTACACCTTC. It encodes CSVDGTNYGYTF.

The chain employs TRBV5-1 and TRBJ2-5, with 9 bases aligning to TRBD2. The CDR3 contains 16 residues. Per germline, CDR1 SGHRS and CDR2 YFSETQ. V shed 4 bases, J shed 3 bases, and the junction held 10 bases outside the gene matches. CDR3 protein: CASSTGASGMEETQYF. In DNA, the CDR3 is TGCGCCAGCAGCACTGGGGCTAGCGGGATGGAAGAGACCCAGTACTTC.

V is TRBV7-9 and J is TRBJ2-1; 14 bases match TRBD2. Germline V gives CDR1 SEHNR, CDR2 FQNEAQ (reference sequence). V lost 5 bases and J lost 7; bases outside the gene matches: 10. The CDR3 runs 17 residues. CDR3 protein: CASSRGTSGSLRNEQFF. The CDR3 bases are TGTGCCAGCAGCCGTGGGACTAGCGGGAGTCTTCGGAATGAGCAGTTCTTC.

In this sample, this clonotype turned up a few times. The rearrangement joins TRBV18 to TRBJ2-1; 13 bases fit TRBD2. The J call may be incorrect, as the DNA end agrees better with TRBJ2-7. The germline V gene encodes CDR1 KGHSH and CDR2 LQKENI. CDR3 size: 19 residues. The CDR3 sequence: CASSPLVLAGGSSYNEQYF. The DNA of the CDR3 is TGTGCCAGCTCACCACTCGTACTAGCGGGGGGGAGCTCCTACAATGAGCAGTACTTC.

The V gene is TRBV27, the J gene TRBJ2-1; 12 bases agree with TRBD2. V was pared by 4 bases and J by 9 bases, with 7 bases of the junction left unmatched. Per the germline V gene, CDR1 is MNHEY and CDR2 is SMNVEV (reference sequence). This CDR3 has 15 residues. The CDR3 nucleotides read TGTGCCAGCAGTTGGGACCTAGCGGGAGGGGTTGAGCAGTTCTTC. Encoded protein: CASSWDLAGGVEQFF.

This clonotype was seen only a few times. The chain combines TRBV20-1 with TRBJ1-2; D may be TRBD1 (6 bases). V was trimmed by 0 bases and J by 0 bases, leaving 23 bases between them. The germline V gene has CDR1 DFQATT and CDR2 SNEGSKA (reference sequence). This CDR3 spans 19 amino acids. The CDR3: CSARDLEHEGGYSNYGYTF. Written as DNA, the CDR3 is TGCAGTGCTAGAGATCTGGAGCATGAGGGGGGTTATTCTAACTATGGCTACACCTTC.

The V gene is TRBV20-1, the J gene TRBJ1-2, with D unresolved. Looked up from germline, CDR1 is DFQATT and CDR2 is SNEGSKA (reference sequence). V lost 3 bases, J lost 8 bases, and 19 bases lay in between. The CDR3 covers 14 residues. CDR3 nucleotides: TGCAGTGCTAGGTTTTCAGGAGGCACCTACGGCTACACCTTC. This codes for CSARFSGGTYGYTF.

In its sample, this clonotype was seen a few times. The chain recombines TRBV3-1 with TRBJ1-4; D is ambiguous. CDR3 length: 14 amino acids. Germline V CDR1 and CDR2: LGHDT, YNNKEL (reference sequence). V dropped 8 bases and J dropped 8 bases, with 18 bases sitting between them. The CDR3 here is CASWMRGSGEKLFF. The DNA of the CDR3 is TGTGCCAGCTGGATGCGAGGGAGTGGGGAAAAACTGTTTTTT.

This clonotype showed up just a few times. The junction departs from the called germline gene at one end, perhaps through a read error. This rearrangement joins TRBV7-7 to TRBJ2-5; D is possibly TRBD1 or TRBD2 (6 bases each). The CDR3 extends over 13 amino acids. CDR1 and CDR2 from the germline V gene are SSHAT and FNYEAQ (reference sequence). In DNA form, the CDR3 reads TGTGCTAGCGCCCGGGGGCTACAAGAGACCCAGTATTTC. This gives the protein CASARGLQETQYF. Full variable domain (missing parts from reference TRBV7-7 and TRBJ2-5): GAGVSQSPRYKVTKRGQDVTLRCDPISSHATLYWYQQALGQGPEFLTYFNYEAQPDKSGLPSDRFSAERPEGSISTLTIQRTEQRDSAMYRCASARGLQETQYFGPGTRLLVL.

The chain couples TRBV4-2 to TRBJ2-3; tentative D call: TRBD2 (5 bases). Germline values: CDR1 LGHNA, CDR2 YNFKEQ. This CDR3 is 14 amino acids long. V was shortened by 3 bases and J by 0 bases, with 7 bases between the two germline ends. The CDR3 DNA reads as TGTGCCAGCAGCCAGGACTTTAGCACAGATACGCAGTATTTT. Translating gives CASSQDFSTDTQYF.